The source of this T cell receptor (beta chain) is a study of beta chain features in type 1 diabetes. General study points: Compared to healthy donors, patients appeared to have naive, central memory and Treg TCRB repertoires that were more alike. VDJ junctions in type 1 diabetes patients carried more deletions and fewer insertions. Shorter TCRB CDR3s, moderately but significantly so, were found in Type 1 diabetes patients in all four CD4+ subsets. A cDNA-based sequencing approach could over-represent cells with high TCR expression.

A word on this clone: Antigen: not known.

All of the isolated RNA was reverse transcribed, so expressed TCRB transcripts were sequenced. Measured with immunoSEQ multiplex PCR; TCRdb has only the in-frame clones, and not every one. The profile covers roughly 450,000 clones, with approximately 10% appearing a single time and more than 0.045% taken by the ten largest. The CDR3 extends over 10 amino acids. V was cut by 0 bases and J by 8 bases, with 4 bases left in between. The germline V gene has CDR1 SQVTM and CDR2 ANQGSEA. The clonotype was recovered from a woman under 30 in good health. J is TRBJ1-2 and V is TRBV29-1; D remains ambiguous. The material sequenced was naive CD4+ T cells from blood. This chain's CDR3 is CSVEEGGYTF. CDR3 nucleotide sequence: TGCAGCGTTGAAGAAGGGGGCTACACCTTC. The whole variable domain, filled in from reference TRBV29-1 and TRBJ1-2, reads SAVISQKPSRDICQRGTSLTIQCQVDSQVTMMFWYRQQPGQSLTLIATANQGSEATYESGFVIDKFPISRPNLTFSTLTVSNMSPEDSSIYLCSVEEGGYTFGSGTRLTVV.